Listed here are 14 T cell receptor beta chains from one sample, sequenced in a study of T-cell reconstitution after alpha-beta-depleted transplantation in children. The authors prepared the TCRbeta library with unique molecular identifiers. TCRdb redid the calling of the PCR reads with MiXCR, one entry per CDR3 protein. Among about 340,000 distinct CDR3 sequences listed, around 16% were seen once. Here the sequenced sample was PBMCs, mostly from graft donor cells, taken 360 days after TCRalphabeta/CD19-depleted stem cell transplant. The receptors derive from a male patient aged 2-15 years who had a stem cell transplant for acute lymphoblastic leukemia, so the T cells may come from the graft donor.

The genes are TRBV4-1 and TRBJ2-1, with 13 bases identical to TRBD2. This CDR3 comprises 21 residues. V trimming: 4 bases; J trimming: 10 bases; junction bases outside the gene matches: 25. The germline CDR1 and CDR2 sequences are MGHRA and YSYEKL. The CDR3 DNA follows: TGCGCCAGCAGCCTCTTGAGTGCCCCGCGACGGACTAGCGGGAGAATGTGGGAGCAGTTCTTC. Encoded protein: CASSLLSAPRRTSGRMWEQFF.

This clonotype was recorded many times. V and J are TRBV12-3 or TRBV12-4 and TRBJ2-3; the match to TRBD2 covers 7 bases. The CDR3 has 16 residues. V was clipped by 5 bases and J by 2 bases; unmatched bases: 10. The CDR3 reads CASSPRGGGFTDTQYF. The CDR3 nucleotides are TGTGCCAGCAGTCCTCGCGGCGGGGGTTTCACAGATACGCAGTATTTT.

The chain couples TRBV2 to TRBJ2-1, with TRBD1 matching 8 bases. The germline V gene has CDR1 SNHLY and CDR2 FYNNEI. V gave up 3 bases and J gave up 5 bases; unmatched junction bases: 3. The CDR3 has 14 amino acids. CDR3 nucleotide sequence: TGTGCCAGCAGTGACAGGGGGCGAAACAATGAGCAGTTCTTC. As protein: CASSDRGRNNEQFF. Filled out from reference TRBV2 and TRBJ2-1, the complete variable domain reads EPEVTQTPSHQVTQMGQEVILRCVPISNHLYFYWYRQILGQKVEFLVSFYNNEISEKSEIFDDQFSVERPDGSNFTLKIRSTKLEDSAMYFCASSDRGRNNEQFFGPGTRLTVL.

At least ten counts were recorded for this clonotype. This sequence joins TRBV29-1 and TRBJ2-5; TRBD2 aligns across 9 bases. This CDR3 comprises 15 residues. Germline lookup yields CDR1 SQVTM and CDR2 ANQGSEA. With V trimmed by 5 bases and J by 5 bases, 12 bases remained unmatched. CDR3 sequence (DNA): TGCAGCGTTTCTATGGGTAGCGGGAGAGGGGAGACCCAGTACTTC. Translation: CSVSMGSGRGETQYF.

Only a few counts were recorded for this clonotype. The chain carries TRBV20-1 and TRBJ1-5; 7 bases are a match to TRBD1. This CDR3 comprises 15 residues. J was trimmed by 2 bases and V by 2 bases; bases with no gene match: 6. Germline assignment: CDR1 DFQATT and CDR2 SNEGSKA (reference sequence). The CDR3 sequence is CSARTTGTGNQPQHF. CDR3 sequence (DNA): TGCAGTGCTAGAACGACAGGGACGGGCAATCAGCCCCAGCATTTT.

The J gene is TRBJ2-1, the V gene TRBV15; TRBD2 aligns across 7 bases. Germline CDR1 and CDR2: LNHNV and YYDKDF (reference sequence). V lost 0 bases and J lost 14; bases outside the gene matches: 10. CDR3 length equals 14 residues. CDR3 amino acids: CATSRDRLAAREFF. DNA of the CDR3: TGTGCCACCAGCAGAGATCGCCTAGCGGCCCGGGAGTTCTTC. The full variable domain, rest sourced from reference TRBV15 and TRBJ2-1, is DAMVIQNPRYQVTQFGKPVTLSCSQTLNHNVMYWYQQKSSQAPKLLFHYYDKDFNNEADTPDNFQSRRPNTSFCFLDIRSPGLGDTAMYLCATSRDRLAAREFFGPGTRLTVL.

There are many counts of this clonotype. The chain combines TRBV4-3 with TRBJ2-3, with 11 positions matching TRBD1. This CDR3 contains 16 residues. The germline CDR1 and CDR2 sequences are LGHNA and YSLEER. The J segment lost 6 bases and the V segment lost 1 base, leaving 6 bases of the junction unmatched. The CDR3 nucleotides are TGCGCCAGCAGCCAAGCTGGGACAGGGGGAAGGGATACGCAGTATTTT. It encodes CASSQAGTGGRDTQYF.

A few counts support this clonotype. The chain uses TRBV5-1 and TRBJ1-6; D is ambiguous. This CDR3 is built from 14 residues. With 2 bases removed from V and 7 bases from J, the gap between germline ends came to 10 bases. Per the germline V gene, CDR1 is SGHRS and CDR2 is YFSETQ. In DNA, the CDR3 is TGCGCCAGCAGCTTTCGAGGGCAGAATTCACCCCTCCACTTT. Its protein product is CASSFRGQNSPLHF.

This clonotype was counted many times. CDR3 nucleotides: TGTGCCACCTCCCGGGGGGGGAACACCGGGGAGCTGTTTTTT. Translating gives CATSRGGNTGELFF. The chain recombines TRBV10-3 with TRBJ2-2; 8 nucleotides line up with TRBD2. With V trimmed by 10 bases and J by 1 base, 5 bases remained unmatched. This CDR3 comprises 14 residues. CDR1 ENHRY and CDR2 SYGVKD come from the germline V gene.

The chain is built from TRBV19 and TRBJ1-1; D might be TRBD1 (5 bases). V gave up 8 bases and J gave up 5 bases, with 15 bases separating them. CDR1 is LNHDA, CDR2 SQIVND, per germline (reference sequence). This CDR3 region has 13 residues. The CDR3 DNA sequence: TGTGCCAGTCTCGAAAGGGGTGAGACTGAAGCTTTCTTT. Translated: CASLERGETEAFF.

The table lists this clonotype with many counts. V usage is TRBV29-1 and J usage is TRBJ2-2; the D is unclear. V lost 4 bases and J 2 bases, leaving 2 bases between the germline ends. This CDR3 is built from 11 residues. Germline loops: CDR1 SQVTM, CDR2 ANQGSEA. CDR3 residues: CSVGNTGELFF. Written as DNA, the CDR3 is TGCAGCGTTGGCAACACCGGGGAGCTGTTTTTT.

This clonotype was found a few times. The chain carries TRBV12-3 or TRBV12-4 and TRBJ2-3; TRBD1 is a possible D gene (5 bases). V lost 6 bases, J lost 2 bases, and 12 bases lay in between. This CDR3 has 14 residues. As DNA, the CDR3 is TGTGCCAGCAGATACAGGCCCCACACAGATACGCAGTATTTT. Amino acid sequence: CASRYRPHTDTQYF.

V and J are TRBV4-3 and TRBJ2-5, with 8 bases matching TRBD1. V dropped 1 base and J dropped 8; count of bases not matched to a gene: 18. This CDR3 comprises 18 residues. Germline V gene lookup returns CDR1 LGHNA and CDR2 YSLEER. The CDR3 DNA sequence: TGCGCCAGCAGCCAAGGAAGCTACAGGGGGTCCCTGGGGGGAACCCAGTACTTC. Protein sequence: CASSQGSYRGSLGGTQYF.

This clonotype was seen a handful of times. The chain links TRBV20-1 to TRBJ2-1; D gene unclear. V dropped 3 bases and J dropped 7 bases, with 10 bases sitting between them. Germline CDR1 is DFQATT and CDR2 is SNEGSKA (reference sequence). The CDR3 extends over 12 amino acids. CDR3: CSASSIGNEQFF. For the CDR3, the DNA is TGCAGTGCTAGCTCGATTGGAAATGAGCAGTTCTTC.